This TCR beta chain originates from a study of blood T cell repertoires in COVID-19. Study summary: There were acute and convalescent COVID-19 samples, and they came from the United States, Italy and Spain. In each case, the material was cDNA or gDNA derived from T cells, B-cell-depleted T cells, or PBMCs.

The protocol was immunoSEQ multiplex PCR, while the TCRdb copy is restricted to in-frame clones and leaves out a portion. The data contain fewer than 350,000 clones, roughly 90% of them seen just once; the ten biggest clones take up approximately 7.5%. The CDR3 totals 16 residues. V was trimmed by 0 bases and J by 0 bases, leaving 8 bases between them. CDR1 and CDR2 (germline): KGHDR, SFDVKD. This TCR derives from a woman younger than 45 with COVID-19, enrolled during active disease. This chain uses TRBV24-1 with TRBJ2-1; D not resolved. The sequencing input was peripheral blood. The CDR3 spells CATSDLPVSSYNEQFF. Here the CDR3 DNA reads TGTGCCACCAGTGATTTGCCCGTGAGCTCCTACAATGAGCAGTTCTTC.